Shown below are 28 T cell receptor beta chains from a single sample sequenced in a study of beta chain features in type 1 diabetes. Points from the study as a whole: Type 1 diabetes patients showed a moderate but significant shortening of TCRB CDR3s in all four CD4+ subsets.

Reverse transcribing all isolated RNA meant expressed TCRB transcripts were sequenced. TCRdb's copy holds only in-frame clones and misses some; the assay was immunoSEQ multiplex PCR. The repertoire consists of around 46,000 clones, with roughly 47% occurring once and the leading ten covering more than 0.1%. These TCRs are of unknown antigen specificity. The material sequenced was stem cell memory CD4+ T cells from blood. These receptors all stem from a man between 25 and 39 years old with type 1 diabetes.

This clone was counted a single time. The chain uses TRBV5-1 and TRBJ2-7; 11 bases are shared with TRBD2. Per the germline V gene, CDR1 is SGHRS and CDR2 is YFSETQ. The V segment lost 2 bases and the J segment 7 bases; nucleotides outside the gene matches: 5. The CDR3 covers 14 residues. The CDR3: CASSFPGLAEEQYF. CDR3 bases: TGCGCCAGCAGCTTCCCGGGACTAGCGGAGGAGCAGTACTTC.

The chain employs TRBV10-3 and TRBJ2-2; 9 bases are shared with TRBD2. CDR1 ENHRY and CDR2 SYGVKD come from the germline V gene. After removal of 2 bases from V and 4 bases from J, the junction contained 8 bases not matched to a gene. This CDR3 is built from 17 residues. The CDR3 sequence: CAISEKTAGGGTGELFF. The DNA for the CDR3 is TGTGCCATCAGTGAGAAAACAGCGGGAGGTGGCACCGGGGAGCTGTTTTTT.

The chain combines TRBV5-4 with TRBJ2-1, with 8 bases fitting TRBD2. Germline CDR1 SGHNT, CDR2 YYREEE (reference sequence). V was clipped by 0 bases and J by 9 bases; unmatched bases: 2. The CDR3 has 13 amino acids. CDR3 loop: CASSLERESEQFF. The CDR3 coding sequence is TGTGCCAGCAGCTTGGAGCGGGAGTCTGAGCAGTTCTTC.

This rearrangement joins TRBV19 to TRBJ1-5, with 7 bases fitting TRBD1. Germline values: CDR1 LNHDA, CDR2 SQIVND (reference sequence). V gave up 10 bases and J gave up 7 bases; unmatched junction bases: 16. This CDR3 is 15 amino acids long. CDR3 coding DNA: TGTGCCACCAGCTACTACCAGGGGGTAGGGCAGCCCCAGCATTTT. This codes for CATSYYQGVGQPQHF.

The gene calls are TRBV29-1 and TRBJ2-1; TRBD2 might be the D (5 bases). This CDR3 spans 16 amino acids. V lost 5 bases and J 0 bases, leaving 17 bases between the germline ends. Germline CDR1 is SQVTM and CDR2 is ANQGSEA. CDR3 nucleotides: TGCAGCGTTCTGAGACTACTAAAGAGCTCCTACAATGAGCAGTTCTTC. As protein: CSVLRLLKSSYNEQFF.

This chain links TRBV5-1 with TRBJ1-2, with TRBD1 matching 8 bases. Per germline, CDR1 SGHRS and CDR2 YFSETQ. The V and J ends lost 0 bases and 7 bases, in that order; junction bases with no gene match: 5. The CDR3 is 14 residues long. Here the CDR3 DNA reads TGCGCCAGCAGCTTGGATTCAGGGGGCGCTGGCTACACCTTC. Amino acids: CASSLDSGGAGYTF.

In its sample, this clone was seen a few times. The chain couples TRBV7-9 to TRBJ2-7; 8 bases are shared with TRBD1. This CDR3 region has 13 residues. The germline CDR1 and CDR2 sequences are SEHNR and FQNEAQ (reference sequence). Losses at the gene ends were 7 bases for V and 9 bases for J; bases not matched to a gene: 11. CDR3 protein: CASTRGPGTVQYF. The CDR3 DNA is TGTGCCAGCACCAGGGGGCCAGGGACGGTGCAGTACTTC.

The chain couples TRBV9 to TRBJ1-5; TRBD1 might be the D (6 bases). Trimming left V 3 bases short and J 6 bases short, with 16 bases between. The germline gives CDR1 SGDLS, CDR2 YYNGEE. The CDR3 covers 15 residues. The CDR3 here is CASSASPNRAQPQHF. DNA of the CDR3: TGTGCCAGCAGCGCTAGTCCCAACAGGGCTCAGCCCCAGCATTTT.

A few counts support this clone. This sequence joins TRBV5-1 and TRBJ2-4; D is possibly TRBD1 or TRBD2 (6 bases each). The CDR3 is made up of 13 amino acids. From germline, CDR1 is SGHRS and CDR2 YFSETQ. V was cut by 4 bases and J by 6 bases, with 11 bases left in between. The CDR3 nucleotides read TGCGCCAGCAGCCTGGGGGGCGGAAACATTCAGTACTTC. As protein: CASSLGGGNIQYF.

This clone was counted only a few times. V usage is TRBV2 and J usage is TRBJ1-1; 8 bases align to TRBD1. Germline V gene data show CDR1 as SNHLY and CDR2 as FYNNEI. V dropped 6 bases and J dropped 4; count of bases not matched to a gene: 7. The CDR3 consists of 14 residues. The CDR3 loop is CASRTGAVVTEAFF. The CDR3 bases are TGTGCCAGCAGGACAGGGGCTGTTGTCACTGAAGCTTTCTTT.

This clone was picked up a small number of times. The rearrangement uses TRBV4-2 and TRBJ1-1; D gene ambiguous. CDR3 length: 18 amino acids. The V end lost 0 bases, the J end lost 1 base, and 18 bases lay between the germline ends. CDR1 and CDR2 from the germline V gene are LGHNA and YNFKEQ. CDR3 in amino acids: CASSQEDYTRLKNTEAFF. CDR3 DNA: TGTGCCAGCAGCCAAGAGGACTACACAAGGTTAAAGAACACTGAAGCTTTCTTT.

The V and J genes are TRBV11-2 and TRBJ2-1; 9 bases are shared with TRBD2. Germline V gene sequence: CDR1 SGHAT, CDR2 FQNNGV. The junction had 9 bases not matched to a gene; V was cut back by 0 bases and J by 3 bases. The CDR3 totals 18 residues. CDR3 nucleotide sequence: TGTGCCAGCAGCTTAGAGGGGACTAGCCAAACGGGCTACAATGAGCAGTTCTTC. It codes for CASSLEGTSQTGYNEQFF.

The chain recombines TRBV19 with TRBJ1-5; no clear D. This CDR3 contains 15 residues. V lost 5 bases to trimming and J lost 4 bases, with 15 bases between them. CDR1 and CDR2 (germline): LNHDA, SQIVND (reference sequence). The CDR3 region is CASSENGIRNQPQHF. In nucleotides, the CDR3 is TGTGCCAGTAGTGAGAACGGGATCCGGAATCAGCCCCAGCATTTT.

The rearrangement joins TRBV7-2 to TRBJ2-2; TRBD1 matches at 9 bases. With V trimmed by 5 bases and J by 7 bases, 5 bases remained unmatched. There are 14 residues in the CDR3. Germline V gene sequence: CDR1 SGHTA, CDR2 FQGNSA. In DNA form, the CDR3 reads TGTGCCAGCAGCACCGGGACAGGGATCGGGGAGCTGTTTTTT. Protein: CASSTGTGIGELFF.

The gene calls are TRBV4-3 and TRBJ2-5; 15 nucleotides line up with TRBD2. V shed 0 bases and J 5 bases; nucleotides not matched to a gene: 7. The CDR3 has 18 amino acids. Germline V CDR1 and CDR2: LGHNA, YSLEER. The CDR3 here is CASSQDRTSGRAGETQYF. The DNA for the CDR3 is TGCGCCAGCAGCCAAGATCGGACTAGCGGGAGGGCCGGGGAGACCCAGTACTTC.

CDR3 nucleotide sequence: TGTGCCAGCAGCTCCCTGGGGCAGTCGGGCGGGGAGCTGTTTTTT. Its translation: CASSSLGQSGGELFF. The gene calls are TRBV28 and TRBJ2-2; D perhaps matches TRBD1 (5 bases). V lost 6 bases to trimming and J lost 7 bases, with 18 bases between them. The germline V gene encodes CDR1 MDHEN and CDR2 SYDVKM. The CDR3 is made up of 15 amino acids.

V usage is TRBV6-6 and J usage is TRBJ1-2, with TRBD1 matching 7 bases. Germline V gene lookup returns CDR1 MNHNY and CDR2 SVGAGI (reference sequence). The CDR3 contains 15 residues. Trimming removed 2 bases from V and 4 bases from J; junction bases left unmatched: 7. The chain's CDR3 is CASSYKGAQGYGYTF. The CDR3 DNA follows: TGTGCCAGCAGTTACAAGGGGGCGCAGGGCTATGGCTACACCTTC.

The V gene is TRBV7-8, the J gene TRBJ1-5, with D hard to call. CDR1 SGHVS and CDR2 FQNEAQ come from the germline V gene. Trimming removed 2 bases at V and 6 bases at J, with 5 bases between. The CDR3 has 12 residues. Here the CDR3 DNA reads TGTGCCAGCAGCTTAAACTCTCAGCCCCAGCATTTT. This sequence encodes CASSLNSQPQHF.

V is TRBV11-2 and J is TRBJ2-3; weak D call: TRBD1 (6 bases). The CDR3 is made up of 16 amino acids. Between the trimmed V and J ends, which lost 3 bases and 3 bases, there was a span of 16 bases. CDR1 is SGHAT and CDR2 is FQNNGV in the germline V gene. CDR3 in DNA: TGTGCCAGCAGCTTGGGGATCTGGGGGCGAACAGATACGCAGTATTTT. This encodes CASSLGIWGRTDTQYF.

This clone has a handful of counts. This chain uses TRBV5-6 with TRBJ2-5; weak D call: TRBD2 (6 bases). CDR1 is SGHDT and CDR2 is YYEEEE in the germline V gene. The CDR3 has 14 amino acids. V lost 3 bases, J lost 5 bases, and 14 bases lay in between. Here the CDR3 reads CASSSGSGAETQYF. The DNA for the CDR3 is TGTGCCAGCAGCTCCGGGAGCGGTGCGGAGACCCAGTACTTC.

The chain uses TRBV6-1 and TRBJ2-1, with D unresolved. The CDR3 totals 13 residues. Trimming removed 2 bases from V and 4 bases from J, with 6 bases in between. Germline V CDR1 and CDR2: MNHNS, SASEGT. The CDR3 region has the DNA TGTGCCAGCAGTGAAACACCATACAATGAGCAGTTCTTC. Translation gives CASSETPYNEQFF.

The chain links TRBV29-1 to TRBJ2-1; D is perhaps TRBD2 (7 bases). The germline V gene encodes CDR1 SQVTM and CDR2 ANQGSEA. V was trimmed by 2 bases and J by 3 bases, leaving 11 bases between them. This CDR3 is built from 14 residues. The CDR3 reads CSVETGGHYNEQFF. CDR3 nucleotide sequence: TGCAGCGTTGAAACGGGGGGCCACTACAATGAGCAGTTCTTC.

This clone was counted a few times. The rearrangement joins TRBV7-9 to TRBJ1-3; unclear D gene. The V gene's germline CDR1 is SEHNR and CDR2 FQNEAQ (reference sequence). This CDR3 has 16 residues. Trimming left V 2 bases short and J 0 bases short, with 11 bases between. The CDR3 loop is CASSLSVTVSGNTIYF. CDR3 nucleotides: TGTGCCAGCAGCTTATCTGTAACAGTCTCTGGAAACACCATATATTTT.

CDR3 sequence: CASSFSGSIAGELFF. CDR3 DNA: TGCGCCAGCAGTTTCAGCGGGAGTATCGCCGGGGAGCTGTTTTTT. The V gene is TRBV5-1, the J gene TRBJ2-2, with 8 bases that match TRBD2. CDR1 SGHRS and CDR2 YFSETQ come from the germline V gene. The J segment lost 6 bases and the V segment lost 5 bases, leaving 9 bases of the junction unmatched. This CDR3 region has 15 residues.

V usage is TRBV5-1 and J usage is TRBJ1-2, with 8 bases fitting TRBD1. Trimming removed 4 bases from V and 7 bases from J; junction bases left unmatched: 9. Germline V lookup: CDR1 SGHRS, CDR2 YFSETQ. This CDR3 is 14 amino acids long. The CDR3 here is CASSTTGVSGGYTF. The CDR3, as DNA: TGCGCCAGCAGCACGACAGGGGTTTCGGGTGGCTACACCTTC.

This clone was seen a few times. This chain links TRBV7-2 with TRBJ2-7; TRBD1 agrees at 8 bases. Germline V gives CDR1 SGHTA, CDR2 FQGNSA. Trimming removed 1 base from V and 7 bases from J; junction bases left unmatched: 6. CDR3 size: 14 residues. The CDR3 spells CASSLGQGAWEQYF. Written as DNA, the CDR3 is TGTGCCAGCAGCTTAGGGCAGGGGGCGTGGGAGCAGTACTTC.

The chain links TRBV7-9 to TRBJ1-1; no clear D. V was clipped by 1 base and J by 8 bases, with 5 bases between them. The CDR3 has 11 amino acids. CDR1 is SEHNR, CDR2 FQNEAQ, per germline (reference sequence). The CDR3 region is CASSLGREAFF. CDR3 bases: TGTGCCAGCAGCTTAGGCAGGGAAGCTTTCTTT.

This clone was seen only a few times. V and J are TRBV29-1 and TRBJ2-5; TRBD2 aligns across 7 bases. V lost 6 bases and J lost 2; bases outside the gene matches: 9. There are 14 residues in the CDR3. CDR1 and CDR2 from the germline V gene are SQVTM and ANQGSEA. This CDR3 reads CSVVPGGSQETQYF. The CDR3 region has the DNA TGCAGCGTCGTGCCGGGGGGAAGTCAAGAGACCCAGTACTTC.